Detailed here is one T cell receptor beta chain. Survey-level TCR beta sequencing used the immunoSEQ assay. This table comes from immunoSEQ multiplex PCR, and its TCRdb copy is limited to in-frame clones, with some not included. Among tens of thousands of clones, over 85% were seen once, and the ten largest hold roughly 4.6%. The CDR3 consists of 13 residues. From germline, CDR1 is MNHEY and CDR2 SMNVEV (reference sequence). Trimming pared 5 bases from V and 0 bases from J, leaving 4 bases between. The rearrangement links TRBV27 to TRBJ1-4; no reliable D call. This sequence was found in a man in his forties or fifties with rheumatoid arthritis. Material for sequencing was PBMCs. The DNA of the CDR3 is TGTGCCAGCAGTCGGGCAACTAATGAAAAACTGTTTTTT. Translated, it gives CASSRATNEKLFF.